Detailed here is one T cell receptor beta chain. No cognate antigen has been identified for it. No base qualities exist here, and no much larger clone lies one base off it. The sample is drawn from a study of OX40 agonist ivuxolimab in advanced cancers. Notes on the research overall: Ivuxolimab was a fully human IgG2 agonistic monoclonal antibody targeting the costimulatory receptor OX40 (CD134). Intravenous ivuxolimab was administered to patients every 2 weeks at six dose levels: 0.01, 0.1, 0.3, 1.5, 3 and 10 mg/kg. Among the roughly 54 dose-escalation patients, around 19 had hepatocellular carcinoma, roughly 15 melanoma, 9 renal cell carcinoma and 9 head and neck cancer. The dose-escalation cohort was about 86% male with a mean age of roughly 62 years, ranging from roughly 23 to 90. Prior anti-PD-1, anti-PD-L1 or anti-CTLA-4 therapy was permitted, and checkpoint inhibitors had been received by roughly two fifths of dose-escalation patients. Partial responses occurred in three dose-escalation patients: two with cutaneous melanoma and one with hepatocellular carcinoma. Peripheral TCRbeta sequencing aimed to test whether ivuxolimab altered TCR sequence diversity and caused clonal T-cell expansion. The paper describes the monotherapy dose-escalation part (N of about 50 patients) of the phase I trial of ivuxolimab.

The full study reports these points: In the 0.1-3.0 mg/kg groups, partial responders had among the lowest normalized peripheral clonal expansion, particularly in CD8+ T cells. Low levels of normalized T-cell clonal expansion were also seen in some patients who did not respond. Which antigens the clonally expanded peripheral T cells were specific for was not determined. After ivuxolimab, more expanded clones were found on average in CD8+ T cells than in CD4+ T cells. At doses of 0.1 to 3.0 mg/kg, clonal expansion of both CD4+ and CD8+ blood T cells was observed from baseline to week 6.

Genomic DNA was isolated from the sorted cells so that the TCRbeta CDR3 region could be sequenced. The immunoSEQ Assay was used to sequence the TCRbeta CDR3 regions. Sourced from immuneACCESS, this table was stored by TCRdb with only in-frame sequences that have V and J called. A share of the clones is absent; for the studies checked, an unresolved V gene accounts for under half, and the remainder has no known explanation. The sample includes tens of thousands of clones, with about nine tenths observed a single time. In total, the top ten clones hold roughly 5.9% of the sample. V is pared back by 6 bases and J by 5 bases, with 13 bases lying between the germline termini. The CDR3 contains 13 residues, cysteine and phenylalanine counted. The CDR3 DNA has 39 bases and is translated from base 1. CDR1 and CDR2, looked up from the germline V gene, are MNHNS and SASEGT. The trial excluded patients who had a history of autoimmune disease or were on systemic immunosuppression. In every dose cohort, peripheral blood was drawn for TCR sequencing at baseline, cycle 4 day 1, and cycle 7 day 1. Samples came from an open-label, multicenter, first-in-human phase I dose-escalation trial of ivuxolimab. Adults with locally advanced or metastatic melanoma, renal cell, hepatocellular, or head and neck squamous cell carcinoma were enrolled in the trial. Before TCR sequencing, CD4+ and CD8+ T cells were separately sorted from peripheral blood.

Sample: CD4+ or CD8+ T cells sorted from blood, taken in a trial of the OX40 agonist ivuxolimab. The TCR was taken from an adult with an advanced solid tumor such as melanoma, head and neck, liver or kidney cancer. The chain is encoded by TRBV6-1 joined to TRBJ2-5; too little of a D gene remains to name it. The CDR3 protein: CASRTSLWETQYF. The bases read TGTGCCAGCAGGACCTCCCTTTGGGAGACCCAGTACTTC.